This entry lists 11 T cell receptor beta chains sequenced from one sample in a study of blood T cell repertoires in COVID-19. Clones were read by immunoSEQ multiplex PCR, and TCRdb kept only the in-frame ones, dropping some. In the table there are more than 70,000 clones, roughly 87% of which are singletons. The specimen sequenced was peripheral blood. The receptors were gathered from a woman aged 50 to 60 with active or convalescent COVID-19.

CDR3 residues: CASSLAATGELFF. CDR3 coding DNA: TGTGCCAGCAGCTTAGCAGCGACCGGGGAGCTGTTTTTT. The rearrangement links TRBV7-2 to TRBJ2-2; no clear D. V dropped 0 bases and J dropped 5 bases, with 4 bases sitting between them. CDR3 size: 13 residues. Looked up from germline, CDR1 is SGHTA and CDR2 is FQGNSA.

The J gene is TRBJ1-2, the V gene TRBV3-1 (or the pseudogene TRBV3-2), with TRBD1 matching 8 bases. This CDR3 is 14 amino acids long. Germline V gene data show CDR1 as LGHDT and CDR2 as YNNKEL (reference sequence). V lost 1 base and J lost 5; bases outside the gene matches: 3. CDR3 in DNA: TGTGCCAGCAGCCAAGGGACAGGGAATTATGGCTACACCTTC. Amino acid sequence: CASSQGTGNYGYTF.

About this clone: Germline is not matched at one junction end, which may reflect a read error. The V and J genes are TRBV14 and TRBJ2-5; 9 nucleotides agree with TRBD1. Germline CDR1 SGHDN, CDR2 FVKESK. The CDR3 consists of 14 residues. CDR3 region: CASSPKLGTGTGNF. In DNA, the CDR3 is TGTGCCAGCAGCCCTAAATTAGGGACAGGGACTGGTAACTTC.

This chain links TRBV28 with TRBJ1-2, with 7 bases lining up with TRBD1. This CDR3 region has 13 residues. V shed 4 bases and J 5 bases; nucleotides not matched to a gene: 4. The germline CDR1 and CDR2 sequences are MDHEN and SYDVKM. The CDR3 region has the DNA TGTGCCAGCAGTTCCGGGACAGCATATGGCTACACCTTC. Its translation is CASSSGTAYGYTF.

The chain has TRBV19 and TRBJ1-2; D possibly corresponds to TRBD1 (5 bases). Germline V gives CDR1 LNHDA, CDR2 SQIVND (reference sequence). V was cut by 1 base and J by 7 bases, with 16 bases left in between. The CDR3 spans 15 residues. The CDR3 coding sequence is TGTGCCAGTAGTATAGCAGCGGGGCCGGGTAGTGGCTACACCTTC. Amino acid sequence: CASSIAAGPGSGYTF. Using reference TRBV19 and TRBJ1-2 for the parts outside the CDR3, the full variable domain is DGGITQSPKYLFRKEGQNVTLSCEQNLNHDAMYWYRQDPGQGLRLIYYSQIVNDFQKGDIAEGYSVSREKKESFPLTVTSAQKNPTAFYLCASSIAAGPGSGYTFGSGTRLTVV.

This rearrangement joins TRBV30 to TRBJ1-1, with D possibly TRBD1 on 6 matching bases. Germline V lookup: CDR1 GTSNPN, CDR2 SVGIG (reference sequence). The V gene lost 5 bases and the J gene lost 6 bases, with 19 bases spanning the gap. The CDR3 sequence is 14 residues long. The CDR3 DNA reads TGTGCCTGGGAAAATGCCCAGGGGACCCCTGAAGCTTTCTTT. This codes for CAWENAQGTPEAFF.

The genes are TRBV7-5 and TRBJ2-2; the listed D gene, TRBD1, was not tested against the DNA. TRBV7-5 is flagged as a pseudogene. This CDR3 contains 17 residues. The CDR3 bases are TGTGTCAGAAGCCTCCCCCGAGGACAGGGTCCCTCCGGGGAGCTGTTTTTT. Its protein product is CVRSLPRGQGPSGELFF.

This rearrangement joins TRBV7-2 to TRBJ1-1; D may be TRBD1 (5 bases). The CDR3 loop spans 15 amino acids. Trimming removed 5 bases at V and 2 bases at J, with 15 bases between. Looked up from germline, CDR1 is SGHTA and CDR2 is FQGNSA. The CDR3 DNA is TGTGCCAGCAGCCTTACGCGGGACGGAAACACTGAAGCTTTCTTT. This sequence encodes CASSLTRDGNTEAFF.

V and J are TRBV6-5 and TRBJ1-4; D may be TRBD1 (6 bases). Germline V gives CDR1 MNHEY, CDR2 SVGAGI. Trimming left V 5 bases short and J 12 bases short, with 13 bases between. The CDR3 is 12 amino acids. CDR3 loop: CASSQTGFELFF. CDR3 DNA: TGTGCCAGCAGTCAGACAGGCTTCGAACTGTTTTTT.

The chain carries TRBV11-2 and TRBJ2-1, with D maybe TRBD2 (7 bases). Per germline, CDR1 SGHAT and CDR2 FQNNGV. V was trimmed by 11 bases and J by 1 base, leaving 9 bases between them. This CDR3 spans 12 amino acids. Here the CDR3 reads CAAGASYNEQFF. In DNA, the CDR3 is TGTGCCGCGGGGGCTTCCTACAATGAGCAGTTCTTC. Full variable domain (missing parts from reference TRBV11-2 and TRBJ2-1): EAGVAQSPRYKIIEKRQSVAFWCNPISGHATLYWYQQILGQGPKLLIQFQNNGVVDDSQLPKDRFSAERLKGVDSTLKIQPAKLEDSAVYLCAAGASYNEQFFGPGTRLTVL.

The chain combines TRBV21-1 with TRBJ2-5; TRBD2, the table's D call, lacks a check against the DNA. TRBV21-1 is described as a pseudogene. The CDR3 loop spans 14 amino acids. The CDR3 region is CASSSLGVQETQYF. CDR3 nucleotide sequence: TGTGCCAGCAGCTCACTCGGGGTACAAGAGACCCAGTACTTC.